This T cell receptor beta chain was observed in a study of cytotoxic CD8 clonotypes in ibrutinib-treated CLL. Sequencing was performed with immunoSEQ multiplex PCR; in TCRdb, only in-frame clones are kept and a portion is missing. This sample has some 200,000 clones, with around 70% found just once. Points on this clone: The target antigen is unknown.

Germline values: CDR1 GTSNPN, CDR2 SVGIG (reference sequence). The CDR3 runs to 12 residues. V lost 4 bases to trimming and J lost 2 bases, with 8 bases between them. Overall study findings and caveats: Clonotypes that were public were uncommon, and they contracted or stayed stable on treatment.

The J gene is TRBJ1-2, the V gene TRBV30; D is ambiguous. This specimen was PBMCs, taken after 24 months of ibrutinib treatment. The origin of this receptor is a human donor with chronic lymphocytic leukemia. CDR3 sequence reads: CAWTSGNYGYTF. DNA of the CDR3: TGTGCCTGGACGTCCGGGAACTATGGCTACACCTTC.